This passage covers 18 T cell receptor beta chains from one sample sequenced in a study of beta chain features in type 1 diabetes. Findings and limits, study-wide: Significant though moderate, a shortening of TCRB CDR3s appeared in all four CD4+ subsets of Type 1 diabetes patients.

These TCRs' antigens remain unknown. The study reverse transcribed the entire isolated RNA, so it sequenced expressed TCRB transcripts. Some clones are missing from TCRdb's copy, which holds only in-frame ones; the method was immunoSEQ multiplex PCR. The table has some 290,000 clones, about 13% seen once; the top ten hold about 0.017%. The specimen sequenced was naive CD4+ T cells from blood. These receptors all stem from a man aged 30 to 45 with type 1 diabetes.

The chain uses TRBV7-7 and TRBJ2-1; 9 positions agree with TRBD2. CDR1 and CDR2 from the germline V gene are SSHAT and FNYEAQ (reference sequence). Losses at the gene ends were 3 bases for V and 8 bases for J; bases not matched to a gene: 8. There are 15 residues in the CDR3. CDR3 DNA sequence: TGTGCCAGCAGCTTGCTCCTAGCGGGATCGGATGAGCAGTTCTTC. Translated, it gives CASSLLLAGSDEQFF. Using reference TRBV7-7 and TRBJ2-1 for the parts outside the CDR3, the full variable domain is GAGVSQSPRYKVTKRGQDVTLRCDPISSHATLYWYQQALGQGPEFLTYFNYEAQPDKSGLPSDRFSAERPEGSISTLTIQRTEQRDSAMYRCASSLLLAGSDEQFFGPGTRLTVL.

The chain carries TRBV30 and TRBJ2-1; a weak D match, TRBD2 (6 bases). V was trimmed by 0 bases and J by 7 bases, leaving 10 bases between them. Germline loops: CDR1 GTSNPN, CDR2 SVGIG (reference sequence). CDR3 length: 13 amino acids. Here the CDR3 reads CAWSVLSGNEQFF. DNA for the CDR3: TGTGCCTGGAGTGTACTTAGCGGAAATGAGCAGTTCTTC.

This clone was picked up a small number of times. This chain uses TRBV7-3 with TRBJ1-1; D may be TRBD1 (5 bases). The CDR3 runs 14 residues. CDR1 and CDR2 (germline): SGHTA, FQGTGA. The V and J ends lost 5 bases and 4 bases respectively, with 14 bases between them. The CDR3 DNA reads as TGTGCCAGCAGCCCAGGGAGGGAGGGCACTGAAGCTTTCTTT. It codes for CASSPGREGTEAFF.

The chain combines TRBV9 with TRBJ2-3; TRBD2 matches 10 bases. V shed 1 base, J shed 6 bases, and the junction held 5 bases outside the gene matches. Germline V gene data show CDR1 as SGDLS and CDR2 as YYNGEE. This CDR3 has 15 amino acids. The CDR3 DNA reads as TGTGCCAGCAGCGTATCGGCTAGCGGGAGTGATACGCAGTATTTT. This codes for CASSVSASGSDTQYF.

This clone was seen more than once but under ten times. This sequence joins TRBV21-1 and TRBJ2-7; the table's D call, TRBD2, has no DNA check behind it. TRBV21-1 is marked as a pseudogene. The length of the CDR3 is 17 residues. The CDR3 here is CASSKGIAGPLSYEQYF. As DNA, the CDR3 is TGTGCCAGCAGCAAAGGGATAGCGGGCCCGCTATCCTACGAGCAGTACTTC.

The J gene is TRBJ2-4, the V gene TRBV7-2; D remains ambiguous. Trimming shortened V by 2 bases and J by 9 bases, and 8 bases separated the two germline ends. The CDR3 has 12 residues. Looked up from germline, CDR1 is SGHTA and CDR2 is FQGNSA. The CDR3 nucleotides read TGTGCCAGCAGCTTAATGACGGGCATTCAGTACTTC. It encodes CASSLMTGIQYF.

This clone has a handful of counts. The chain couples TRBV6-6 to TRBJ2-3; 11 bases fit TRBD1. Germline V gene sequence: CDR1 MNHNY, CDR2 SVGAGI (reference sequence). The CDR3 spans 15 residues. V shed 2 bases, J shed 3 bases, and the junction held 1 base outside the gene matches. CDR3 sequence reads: CASSYGDRGTDTQYF. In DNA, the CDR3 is TGTGCCAGCAGTTACGGGGACAGGGGGACAGATACGCAGTATTTT.

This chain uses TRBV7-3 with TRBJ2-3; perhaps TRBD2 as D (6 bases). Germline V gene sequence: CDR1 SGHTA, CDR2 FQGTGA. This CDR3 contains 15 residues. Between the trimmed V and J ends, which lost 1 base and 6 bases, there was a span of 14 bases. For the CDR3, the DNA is TGTGCCAGCAGCTTAAGGGGAGGCACTTACGATACGCAGTATTTT. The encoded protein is CASSLRGGTYDTQYF.

This CDR3 is CASSLALIVQGGEQYF. In DNA, the CDR3 is TGTGCCAGCAGCTTAGCCTTAATCGTGCAGGGGGGCGAGCAGTACTTC. This chain joins TRBV7-6 and TRBJ2-7; possibly TRBD1 for D (7 bases). CDR3 length: 16 residues. Germline V gene lookup returns CDR1 SGHVS and CDR2 FNYEAQ. Trimming stripped 0 bases from V and 6 bases from J, with 18 bases between.

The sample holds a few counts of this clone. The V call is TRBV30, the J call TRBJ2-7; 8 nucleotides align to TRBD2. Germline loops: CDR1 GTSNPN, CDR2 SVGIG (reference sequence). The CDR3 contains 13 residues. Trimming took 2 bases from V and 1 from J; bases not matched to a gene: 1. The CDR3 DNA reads TGTGCCTGGAGTCGGGGGGGATCCTACGAGCAGTACTTC. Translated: CAWSRGGSYEQYF.

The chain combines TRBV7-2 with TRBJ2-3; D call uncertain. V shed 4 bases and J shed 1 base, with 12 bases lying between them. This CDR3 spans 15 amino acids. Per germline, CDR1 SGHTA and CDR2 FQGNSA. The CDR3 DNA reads TGTGCCAGCAGCTCAGCGCTGACTCGCACAGATACGCAGTATTTT. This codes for CASSSALTRTDTQYF.

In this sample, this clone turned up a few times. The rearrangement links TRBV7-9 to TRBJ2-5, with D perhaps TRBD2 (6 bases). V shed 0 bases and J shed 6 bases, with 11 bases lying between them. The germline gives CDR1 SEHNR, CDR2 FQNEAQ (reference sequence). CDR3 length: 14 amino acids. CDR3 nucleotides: TGTGCCAGCAGCTTAGCCGGGAGTGCAAAGACCCAGTACTTC. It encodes CASSLAGSAKTQYF.

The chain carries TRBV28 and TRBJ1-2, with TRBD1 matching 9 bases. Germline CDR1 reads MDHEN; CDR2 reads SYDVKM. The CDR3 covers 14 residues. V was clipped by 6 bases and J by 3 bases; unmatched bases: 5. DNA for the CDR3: TGTGCCAGCAGGACGGGACAGGGCCACTATGGCTACACCTTC. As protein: CASRTGQGHYGYTF.

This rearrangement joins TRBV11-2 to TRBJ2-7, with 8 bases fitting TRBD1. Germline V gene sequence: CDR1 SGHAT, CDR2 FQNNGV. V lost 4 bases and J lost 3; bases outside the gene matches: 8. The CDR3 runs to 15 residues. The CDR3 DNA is TGTGCCAGCAGCTCCTTGACAGGGGTTAGCTACGAGCAGTACTTC. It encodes CASSSLTGVSYEQYF. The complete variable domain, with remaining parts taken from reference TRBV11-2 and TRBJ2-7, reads EAGVAQSPRYKIIEKRQSVAFWCNPISGHATLYWYQQILGQGPKLLIQFQNNGVVDDSQLPKDRFSAERLKGVDSTLKIQPAKLEDSAVYLCASSSLTGVSYEQYFGPGTRLTVT.

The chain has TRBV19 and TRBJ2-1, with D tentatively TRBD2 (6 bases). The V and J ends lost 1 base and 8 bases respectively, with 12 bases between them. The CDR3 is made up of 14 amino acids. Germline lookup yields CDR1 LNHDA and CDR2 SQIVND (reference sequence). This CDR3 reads CASSIAGRLDEQFF. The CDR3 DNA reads TGTGCCAGTAGTATAGCAGGGAGGCTTGATGAGCAGTTCTTC. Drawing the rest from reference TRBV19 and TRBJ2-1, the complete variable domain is DGGITQSPKYLFRKEGQNVTLSCEQNLNHDAMYWYRQDPGQGLRLIYYSQIVNDFQKGDIAEGYSVSREKKESFPLTVTSAQKNPTAFYLCASSIAGRLDEQFFGPGTRLTVL.

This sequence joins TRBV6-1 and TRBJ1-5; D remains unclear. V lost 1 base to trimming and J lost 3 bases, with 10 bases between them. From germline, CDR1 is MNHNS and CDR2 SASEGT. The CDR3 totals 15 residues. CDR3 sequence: CASSEGSSFNQPQHF. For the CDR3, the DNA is TGTGCCAGCAGTGAAGGTAGCAGCTTCAATCAGCCCCAGCATTTT.

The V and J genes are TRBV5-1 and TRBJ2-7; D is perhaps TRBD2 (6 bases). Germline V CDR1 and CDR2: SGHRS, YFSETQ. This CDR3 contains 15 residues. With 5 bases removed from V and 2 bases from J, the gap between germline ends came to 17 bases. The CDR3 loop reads CASREGVAAPYEQYF. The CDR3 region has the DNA TGCGCCAGCAGGGAGGGAGTAGCTGCGCCCTACGAGCAGTACTTC.

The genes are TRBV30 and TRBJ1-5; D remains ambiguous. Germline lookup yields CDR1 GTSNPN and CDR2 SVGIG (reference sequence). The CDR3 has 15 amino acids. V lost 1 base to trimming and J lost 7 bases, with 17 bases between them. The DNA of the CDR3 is TGTGCCTGGAGTGCCCCCGATAAGCCGGGGCAGCCCCAGCATTTT. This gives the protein CAWSAPDKPGQPQHF.